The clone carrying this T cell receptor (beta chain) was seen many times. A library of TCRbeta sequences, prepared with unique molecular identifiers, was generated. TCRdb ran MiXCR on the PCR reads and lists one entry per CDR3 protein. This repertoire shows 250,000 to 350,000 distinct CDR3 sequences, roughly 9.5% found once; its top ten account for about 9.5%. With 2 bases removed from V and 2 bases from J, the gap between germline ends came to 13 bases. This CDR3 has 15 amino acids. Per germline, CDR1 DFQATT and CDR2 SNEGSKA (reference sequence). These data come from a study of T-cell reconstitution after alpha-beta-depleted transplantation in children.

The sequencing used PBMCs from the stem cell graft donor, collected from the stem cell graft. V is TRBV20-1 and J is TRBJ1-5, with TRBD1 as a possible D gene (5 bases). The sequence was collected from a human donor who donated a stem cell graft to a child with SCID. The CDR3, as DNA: TGCAGTGCTAGACACGACAGACCGGGCAATCAGCCCCAGCATTTT. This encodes CSARHDRPGNQPQHF.